This TCR beta chain originates from a study of CD8 T cells in ankylosing spondylitis (dated by TCRdb to 2015 to 2018). For the wider study: To find TCR variants linked to disease, the study profiled T cell receptor beta repertoires in ankylosing spondylitis patients and healthy donors. The whole study cohort included 85 to 120 healthy donors and roughly 24 ankylosing spondylitis patients. Peripheral blood was sampled, and synovial fluid was additionally collected from ankylosing spondylitis patients.

Instrument on record: Illumina HiSeq 2500. Quantitative 5'-RACE with molecular barcodes was the method used to prepare the TCR beta libraries. In the original analysis: A new computational method, built on a probabilistic model of VDJ rearrangement, was used to identify disease-linked TCR variants. TCRdb reanalyzed the raw reads on its own, using fastp at Q25 for trimming and MiXCR for clone calling, and kept in-frame beta chains. Each record represents a unique CDR3 protein, reported with the most common genes and DNA among its rows. The V and J calls, along with clone size, are taken from TCRdb and not from the paper's own processing. This sample is represented by more than 110,000 distinct CDR3 sequences; more than 7% of them were singletons. The ten largest clones capture 7.3% of the sample. For each ankylosing spondylitis patient, the synovial fluid sample was matched to a blood sample from that same patient.

Overall results and qualifications from the work: A TCR beta motif of eight highly homologous amino acid variants appeared characteristic of blood from ankylosing spondylitis patients. The disease-linked clones were reported as significantly enriched in matched synovial fluid samples from ankylosing spondylitis patients. In peripheral blood, the disease-linked clones were found at relatively low frequencies and had a CD8+ phenotype. Some of the motif variants had been reported before in the synovial fluid and blood of reactive arthritis patients, a finding that suggests common disease-initiation mechanisms.

Reading from cysteine to phenylalanine, the CDR3 counts 15 amino acids. Of all the DNA, just the CDR3 is kept, 45 bases in frame from base 1. The germline V gene yields ENHRY for CDR1 and SYGVKD for CDR2. Trimming takes 6 bases from V and 0 bases from J, and the germline ends sit 14 bases apart. This clonotype has a count of ten or more. The antigen it recognizes is unknown. No clone much larger than this one lies a single base away; base qualities are absent. The chain was built from TRBV10-3 and TRBJ2-5; the D gene is perhaps TRBD1 or TRBD2, each of them matching over 5 bases. Sequencing was performed on synovial fluid, either unsorted or a sorted T cell fraction (not recorded which). This clonotype originated in a male donor with ankylosing spondylitis. Here is the DNA: TGTGCCATCAGCCGGGGCATAGGGGACCAAGAGACCCAGTACTTC. Its amino acids are CAISRGIGDQETQYF.